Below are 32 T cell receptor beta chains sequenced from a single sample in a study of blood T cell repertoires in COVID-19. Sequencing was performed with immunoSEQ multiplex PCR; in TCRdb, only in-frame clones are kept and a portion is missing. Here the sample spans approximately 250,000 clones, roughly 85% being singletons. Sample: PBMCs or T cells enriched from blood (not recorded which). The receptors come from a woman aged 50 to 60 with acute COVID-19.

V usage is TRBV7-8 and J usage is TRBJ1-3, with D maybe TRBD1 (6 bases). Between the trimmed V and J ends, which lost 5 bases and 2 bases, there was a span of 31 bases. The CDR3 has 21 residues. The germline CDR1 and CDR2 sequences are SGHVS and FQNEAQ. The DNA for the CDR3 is TGTGCCAGCAGCCGAAAATTACAGGGCCCCGGGCAGAGTTGGGCTGGAAACACCATATATTTT. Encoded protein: CASSRKLQGPGQSWAGNTIYF.

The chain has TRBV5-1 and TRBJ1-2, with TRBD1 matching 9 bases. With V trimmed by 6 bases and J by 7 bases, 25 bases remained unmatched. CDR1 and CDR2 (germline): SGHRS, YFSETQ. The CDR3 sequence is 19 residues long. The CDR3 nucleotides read TGCGCCAGCACCCGGGGGGTGTGGACAGGGGACGCGCGGAAGGGTGGCTACACCTTC. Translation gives CASTRGVWTGDARKGGYTF.

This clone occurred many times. CDR3 nucleotides: TGTGCCACCTCGGGACAGGGCTATGGCTACACCTTC. Translation: CATSGQGYGYTF. The gene calls are TRBV15 and TRBJ1-2; TRBD1 matches at 9 bases. Per germline, CDR1 LNHNV and CDR2 YYDKDF (reference sequence). V lost 8 bases, J lost 4 bases, and 2 bases stayed unmatched. CDR3 size: 12 residues. Using reference TRBV15 and TRBJ1-2 for the parts outside the CDR3, the full variable domain is DAMVIQNPRYQVTQFGKPVTLSCSQTLNHNVMYWYQQKSSQAPKLLFHYYDKDFNNEADTPDNFQSRRPNTSFCFLDIRSPGLGDTAMYLCATSGQGYGYTFGSGTRLTVV.

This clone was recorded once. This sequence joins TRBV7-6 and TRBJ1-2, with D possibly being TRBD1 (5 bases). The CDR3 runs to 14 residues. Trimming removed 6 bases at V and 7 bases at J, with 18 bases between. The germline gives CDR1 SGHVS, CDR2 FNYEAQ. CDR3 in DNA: TGTGCCAGCAGGACTGATGGGGGACTCGGTGGCTACACCTTC. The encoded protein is CASRTDGGLGGYTF.

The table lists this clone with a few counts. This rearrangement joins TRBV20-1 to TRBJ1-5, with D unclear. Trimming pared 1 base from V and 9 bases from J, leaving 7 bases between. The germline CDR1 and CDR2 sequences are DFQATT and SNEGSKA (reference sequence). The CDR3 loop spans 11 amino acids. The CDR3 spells CSARAGSPQHF. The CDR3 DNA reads TGCAGTGCTAGAGCCGGTTCGCCCCAGCATTTT.

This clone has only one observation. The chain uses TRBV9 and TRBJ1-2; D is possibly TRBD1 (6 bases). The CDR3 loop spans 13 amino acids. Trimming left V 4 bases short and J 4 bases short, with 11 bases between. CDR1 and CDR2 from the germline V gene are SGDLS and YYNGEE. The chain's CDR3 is CASSPDSGYGYTF. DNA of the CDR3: TGTGCCAGCAGCCCGGACAGCGGCTATGGCTACACCTTC.

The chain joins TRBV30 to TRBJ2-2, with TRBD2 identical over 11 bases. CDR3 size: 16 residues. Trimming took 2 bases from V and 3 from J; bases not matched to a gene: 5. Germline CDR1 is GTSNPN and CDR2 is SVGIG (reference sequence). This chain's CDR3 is CAWSFLGLADTGELFF. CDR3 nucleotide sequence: TGTGCCTGGAGTTTTTTGGGACTAGCGGACACCGGGGAGCTGTTTTTT.

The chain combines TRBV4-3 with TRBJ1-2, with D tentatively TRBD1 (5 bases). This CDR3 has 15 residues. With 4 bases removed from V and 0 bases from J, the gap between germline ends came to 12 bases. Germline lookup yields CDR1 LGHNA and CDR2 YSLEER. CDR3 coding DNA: TGCGCCAGCAGCCGGTCTGCAGGGTCTAACTATGGCTACACCTTC. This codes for CASSRSAGSNYGYTF.

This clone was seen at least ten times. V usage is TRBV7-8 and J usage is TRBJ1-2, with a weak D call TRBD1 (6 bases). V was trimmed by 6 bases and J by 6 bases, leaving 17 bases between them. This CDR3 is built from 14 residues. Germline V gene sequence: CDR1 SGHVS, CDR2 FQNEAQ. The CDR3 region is CASRILTGIDGYTF. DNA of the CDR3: TGTGCCAGCAGAATTCTCACAGGGATCGATGGCTACACCTTC.

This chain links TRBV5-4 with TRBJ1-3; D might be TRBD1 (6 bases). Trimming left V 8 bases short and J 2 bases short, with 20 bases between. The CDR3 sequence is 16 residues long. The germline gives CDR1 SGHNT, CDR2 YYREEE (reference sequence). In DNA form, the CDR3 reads TGTGCCAGTTCTAGGGGGGGAAGGGTCGCTGGAAACACCATATATTTT. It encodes CASSRGGRVAGNTIYF.

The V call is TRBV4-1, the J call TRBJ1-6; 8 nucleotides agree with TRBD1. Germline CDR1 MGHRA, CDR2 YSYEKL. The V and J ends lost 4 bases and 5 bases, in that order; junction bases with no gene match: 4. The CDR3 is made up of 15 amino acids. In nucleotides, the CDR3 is TGCGCCAGCAGCCCCGGACAGGGTCATAATTCACCCCTCCACTTT. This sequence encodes CASSPGQGHNSPLHF.

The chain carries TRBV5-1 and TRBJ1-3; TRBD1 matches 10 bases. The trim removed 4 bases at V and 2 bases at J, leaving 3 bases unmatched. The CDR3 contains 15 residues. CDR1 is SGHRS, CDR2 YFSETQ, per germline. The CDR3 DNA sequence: TGCGCCAGCAGCGTAGACAGGGGGCCTGGAAACACCATATATTTT. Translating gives CASSVDRGPGNTIYF. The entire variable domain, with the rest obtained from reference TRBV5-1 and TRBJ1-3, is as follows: KAGVTQTPRYLIKTRGQQVTLSCSPISGHRSVSWYQQTPGQGLQFLFEYFSETQRNKGNFPGRFSGRQFSNSRSEMNVSTLELGDSALYLCASSVDRGPGNTIYFGEGSWLTVV.

CDR3 sequence reads: CAWSPYDQGEQFF. In DNA form, the CDR3 reads TGTGCCTGGAGTCCCTACGACCAGGGGGAGCAGTTCTTC. The chain joins TRBV30 to TRBJ2-1; D perhaps matches TRBD1 (6 bases). The CDR3 runs 13 residues. With 2 bases removed from V and 10 bases from J, the gap between germline ends came to 15 bases. Germline CDR1 GTSNPN, CDR2 SVGIG (reference sequence).

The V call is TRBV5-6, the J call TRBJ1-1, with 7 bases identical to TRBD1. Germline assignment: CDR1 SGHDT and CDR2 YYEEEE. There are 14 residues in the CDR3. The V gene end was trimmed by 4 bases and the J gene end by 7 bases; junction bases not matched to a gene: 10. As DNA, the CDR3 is TGTGCCAGCAGCCCAACCGACAGGGTTAATGAAGCTTTCTTT. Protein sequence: CASSPTDRVNEAFF.

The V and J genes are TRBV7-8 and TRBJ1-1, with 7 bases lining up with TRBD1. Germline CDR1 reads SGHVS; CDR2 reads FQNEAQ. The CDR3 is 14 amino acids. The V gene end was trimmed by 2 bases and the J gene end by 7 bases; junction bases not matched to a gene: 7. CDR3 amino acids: CASSLFGQAGEAFF. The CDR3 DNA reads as TGTGCCAGCAGCTTATTCGGACAGGCAGGTGAAGCTTTCTTT.

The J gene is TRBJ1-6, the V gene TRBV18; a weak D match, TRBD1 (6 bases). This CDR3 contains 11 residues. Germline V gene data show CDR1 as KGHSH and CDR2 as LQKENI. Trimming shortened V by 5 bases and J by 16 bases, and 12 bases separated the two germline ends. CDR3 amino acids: CASSSGQPLHF. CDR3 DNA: TGTGCCAGCTCATCAGGACAGCCTCTCCACTTT. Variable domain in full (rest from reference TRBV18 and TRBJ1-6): NAGVMQNPRHLVRRRGQEARLRCSPMKGHSHVYWYRQLPEEGLKFMVYLQKENIIDESGMPKERFSAEFPKEGPSILRIQQVVRGDSAAYFCASSSGQPLHFGNGTRLTVT.

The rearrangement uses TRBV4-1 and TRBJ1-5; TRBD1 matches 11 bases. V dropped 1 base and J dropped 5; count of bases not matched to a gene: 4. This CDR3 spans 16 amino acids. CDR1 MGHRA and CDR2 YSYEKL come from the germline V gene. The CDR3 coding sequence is TGCGCCAGCAGCCAAGGGACAGGGGGCTCATATCAGCCCCAGCATTTT. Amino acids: CASSQGTGGSYQPQHF.

CDR3 coding DNA: TGCGCCAGCAGTCAATCGCCCTTTCGGGGCTACACCTTC. Protein product: CASSQSPFRGYTF. The V call is TRBV23-1, the J call TRBJ1-2; no clear D gene. TRBV23-1 is filed as an ORF, its function uncertain. V dropped 0 bases and J dropped 8 bases, with 10 bases sitting between them. The CDR3 extends over 13 amino acids.

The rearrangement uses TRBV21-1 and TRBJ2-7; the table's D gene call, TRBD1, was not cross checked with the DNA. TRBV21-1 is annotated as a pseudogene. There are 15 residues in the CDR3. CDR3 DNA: TGTGCCAGCACTTTAAGTCGTCCAGGGAACTACGAGCAGTACTTC. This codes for CASTLSRPGNYEQYF.

The CDR3 loop is CASSEGTVVATNEKLFF. CDR3 nucleotide sequence: TGTGCCAGCAGTGAAGGGACAGTAGTTGCAACTAATGAAAAACTGTTTTTT. This sequence joins TRBV2 and TRBJ1-4; D is perhaps TRBD1 (6 bases). There are 17 residues in the CDR3. Germline V gene lookup returns CDR1 SNHLY and CDR2 FYNNEI. Trimming pared 1 base from V and 0 bases from J, leaving 12 bases between.

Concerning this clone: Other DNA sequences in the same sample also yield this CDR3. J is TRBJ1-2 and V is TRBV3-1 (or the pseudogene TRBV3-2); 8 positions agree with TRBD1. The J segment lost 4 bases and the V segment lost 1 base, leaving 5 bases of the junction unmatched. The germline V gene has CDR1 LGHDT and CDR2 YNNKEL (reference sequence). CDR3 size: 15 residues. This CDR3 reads CASSQGTGLSYGYTF. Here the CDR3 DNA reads TGTGCCAGCAGCCAAGGGACAGGGTTGTCCTATGGCTACACCTTC.

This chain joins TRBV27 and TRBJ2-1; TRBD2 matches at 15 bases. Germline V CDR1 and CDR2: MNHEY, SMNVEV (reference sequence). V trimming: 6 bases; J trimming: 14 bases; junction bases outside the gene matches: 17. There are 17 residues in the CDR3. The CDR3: CASRRAGWTSGGAFEFF. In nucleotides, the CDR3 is TGTGCCAGCAGGAGGGCAGGGTGGACTAGCGGGGGGGCCTTTGAGTTCTTC.

The CDR3, as DNA: TGTGCCAGTAGTATCCAACCGGGACCCCAGCATTTT. Translating it yields CASSIQPGPQHF. This chain joins TRBV19 and TRBJ1-5; D remains ambiguous. V shed 3 bases and J shed 10 bases, with 10 bases lying between them. Germline V gene lookup returns CDR1 LNHDA and CDR2 SQIVND (reference sequence). The CDR3 has 12 residues.

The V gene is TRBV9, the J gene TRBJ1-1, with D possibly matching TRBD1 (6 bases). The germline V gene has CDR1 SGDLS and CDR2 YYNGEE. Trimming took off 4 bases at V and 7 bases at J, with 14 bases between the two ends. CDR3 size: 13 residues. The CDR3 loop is CASSSKGGGEAFF. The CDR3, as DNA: TGTGCCAGCAGCTCCAAGGGGGGGGGTGAAGCTTTCTTT. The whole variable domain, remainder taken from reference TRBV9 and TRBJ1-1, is DSGVTQTPKHLITATGQRVTLRCSPRSGDLSVYWYQQSLDQGLQFLIQYYNGEERAKGNILERFSAQQFPDLHSELNLSSLELGDSALYFCASSSKGGGEAFFGQGTRLTVV.

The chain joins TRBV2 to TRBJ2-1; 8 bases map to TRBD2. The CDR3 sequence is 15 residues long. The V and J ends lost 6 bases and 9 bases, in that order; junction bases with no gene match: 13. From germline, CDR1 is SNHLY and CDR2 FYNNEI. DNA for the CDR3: TGTGCCAGCAGGCGACTAGCGTCGGGGGGTACTGAGCAGTTCTTC. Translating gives CASRRLASGGTEQFF.

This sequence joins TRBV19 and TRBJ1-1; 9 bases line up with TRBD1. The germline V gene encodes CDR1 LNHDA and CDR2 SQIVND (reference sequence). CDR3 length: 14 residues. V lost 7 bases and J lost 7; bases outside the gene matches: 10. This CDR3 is CASTKDRGFNEAFF. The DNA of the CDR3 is TGTGCCAGTACCAAGGACAGGGGCTTTAATGAAGCTTTCTTT.

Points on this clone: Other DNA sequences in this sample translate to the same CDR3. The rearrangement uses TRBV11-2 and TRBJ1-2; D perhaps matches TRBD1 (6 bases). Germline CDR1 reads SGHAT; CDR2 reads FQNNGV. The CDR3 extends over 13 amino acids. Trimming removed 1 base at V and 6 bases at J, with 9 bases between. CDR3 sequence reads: CASSLGQGNGYTF. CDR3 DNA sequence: TGTGCCAGCAGCTTAGGTCAGGGGAATGGCTACACCTTC.

The CDR3: CASTAGGTGELFF. CDR3 DNA sequence: TGTGCCAGCACCGCGGGCGGCACCGGGGAGCTGTTTTTT. The chain carries TRBV7-3 and TRBJ2-2; D possibly corresponds to TRBD2 (5 bases). The CDR3 sequence is 13 residues long. Between the trimmed V and J ends, which lost 7 bases and 4 bases, there was a span of 10 bases. The germline CDR1 and CDR2 sequences are SGHTA and FQGTGA. The entire variable domain, with the rest obtained from reference TRBV7-3 and TRBJ2-2, is as follows: GAGVSQTPSNKVTEKGKYVELRCDPISGHTALYWYRQSLGQGPEFLIYFQGTGAADDSGLPNDRFFAVRPEGSVSTLKIQRTERGDSAVYLCASTAGGTGELFFGEGSRLTVL.

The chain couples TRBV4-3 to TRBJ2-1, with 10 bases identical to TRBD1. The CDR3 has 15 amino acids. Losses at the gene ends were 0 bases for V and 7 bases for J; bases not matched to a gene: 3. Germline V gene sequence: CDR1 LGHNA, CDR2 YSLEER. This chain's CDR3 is CASSQDRTGGNEQFF. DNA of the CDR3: TGCGCCAGCAGCCAAGATCGGACAGGGGGTAATGAGCAGTTCTTC.

The CDR3 loop is CAWSVIQGVQPQHF. The DNA for the CDR3 is TGTGCCTGGAGTGTAATACAGGGGGTACAGCCCCAGCATTTT. The chain employs TRBV30 and TRBJ1-5, with TRBD1 matching over 8 bases. The J segment lost 7 bases and the V segment lost 0 bases, leaving 5 bases of the junction unmatched. The CDR3 totals 14 residues. Germline V lookup: CDR1 GTSNPN, CDR2 SVGIG (reference sequence). Full variable domain (outside the CDR3, taken from reference TRBV30 and TRBJ1-5): SQTIHQWPATLVQPVGSPLSLECTVEGTSNPNLYWYRQAAGRGLQLLFYSVGIGQISSEVPQNLSASRPQDRQFILSSKKLLLSDSGFYLCAWSVIQGVQPQHFGDGTRLSIL.

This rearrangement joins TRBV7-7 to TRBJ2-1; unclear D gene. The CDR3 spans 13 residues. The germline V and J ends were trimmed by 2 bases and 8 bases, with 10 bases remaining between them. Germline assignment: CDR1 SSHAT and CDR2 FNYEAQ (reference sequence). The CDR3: CASSLFGRDEQFF. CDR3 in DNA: TGTGCCAGCAGCTTATTTGGTCGGGATGAGCAGTTCTTC. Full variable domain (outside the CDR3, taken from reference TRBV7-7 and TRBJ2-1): GAGVSQSPRYKVTKRGQDVTLRCDPISSHATLYWYQQALGQGPEFLTYFNYEAQPDKSGLPSDRFSAERPEGSISTLTIQRTEQRDSAMYRCASSLFGRDEQFFGPGTRLTVL.

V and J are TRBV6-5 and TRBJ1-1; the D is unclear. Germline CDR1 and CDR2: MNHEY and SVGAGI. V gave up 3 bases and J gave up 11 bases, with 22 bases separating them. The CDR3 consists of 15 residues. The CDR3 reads CASSYRRQANPAAFF. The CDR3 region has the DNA TGTGCCAGCAGTTATAGACGGCAGGCTAACCCGGCGGCTTTCTTT.